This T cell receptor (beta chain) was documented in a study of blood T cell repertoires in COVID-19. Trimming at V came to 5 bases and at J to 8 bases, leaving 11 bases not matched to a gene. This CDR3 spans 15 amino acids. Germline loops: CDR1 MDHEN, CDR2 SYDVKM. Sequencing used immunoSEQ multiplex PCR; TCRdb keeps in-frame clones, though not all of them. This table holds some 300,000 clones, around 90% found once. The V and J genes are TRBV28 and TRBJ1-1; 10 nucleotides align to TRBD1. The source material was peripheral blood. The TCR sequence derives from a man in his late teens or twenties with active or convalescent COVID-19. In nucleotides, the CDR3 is TGTGCCAGCAGTCCACGATACGGACAGGGGGACGAAGCTTTCTTT. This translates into CASSPRYGQGDEAFF. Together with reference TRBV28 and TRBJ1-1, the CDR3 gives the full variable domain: DVKVTQSSRYLVKRTGEKVFLECVQDMDHENMFWYRQDPGLGLRLIYFSYDVKMKEKGDIPEGYSVSREKKERFSLILESASTNQTSMYLCASSPRYGQGDEAFFGQGTRLTVV.